One and the same sample provided the 23 T cell receptor beta chains below, sequenced in a study of beta chain features in type 1 diabetes. General study findings and limits: In every one of the four CD4+ subsets, TCRB CDR3s were moderately but significantly shorter in Type 1 diabetes patients.

The antigens these receptors bind are not known. TCRB transcripts that were expressed got sequenced, as all of the isolated RNA had been reverse transcribed. Here immunoSEQ multiplex PCR was the method, and the copy in TCRdb shows in-frame clones only, minus some. Of under 400,000 clones in the sample, over 10% are singletons; the top ten hold around 0.0099%. Sequencing was done on a sample of naive CD4+ T cells from blood. These receptors were obtained from a woman aged 18-30 years with type 1 diabetes.

The chain links TRBV11-3 to TRBJ2-7; D is perhaps TRBD2 (8 bases). V lost 4 bases and J 1 base, leaving 20 bases between the germline ends. The CDR3 spans 17 residues. Germline V gene lookup returns CDR1 SGHNT and CDR2 YENEEA. CDR3 region: CASSSGQPRLASYEQYF. The CDR3 region has the DNA TGTGCCAGCAGCTCGGGACAGCCGAGACTAGCGTCCTACGAGCAGTACTTC.

This clone has more than one count but fewer than ten. The chain couples TRBV5-1 to TRBJ1-4; tentatively, D is TRBD1 (6 bases). V was cut by 2 bases and J by 8 bases, with 13 bases left in between. The CDR3 is 14 residues long. CDR1 and CDR2 (germline): SGHRS, YFSETQ. Written as DNA, the CDR3 is TGCGCCAGCAGCTTCACAGGGTTTGGAGAAAAACTGTTTTTT. This codes for CASSFTGFGEKLFF.

The rearrangement joins TRBV18 to TRBJ2-1, with 8 positions matching TRBD2. With V trimmed by 6 bases and J by 4 bases, 8 bases remained unmatched. This CDR3 spans 15 amino acids. Germline CDR1 KGHSH, CDR2 LQKENI. The CDR3 DNA sequence: TGTGCCAGCTCCCCGTATAGCGGGACTTACAATGAGCAGTTCTTC. Translating it yields CASSPYSGTYNEQFF.

The chain couples TRBV29-1 to TRBJ1-4; tentative D call: TRBD1 (6 bases). V lost 7 bases, J lost 4 bases, and 13 bases lay in between. The CDR3 extends over 13 amino acids. Germline V gives CDR1 SQVTM, CDR2 ANQGSEA. The CDR3 sequence: CSGGQGLNEKLFF. The CDR3 DNA follows: TGCAGCGGGGGACAAGGGCTTAATGAAAAACTGTTTTTT. Combining the CDR3 with reference TRBV29-1 and TRBJ1-4 gives the whole variable domain SAVISQKPSRDICQRGTSLTIQCQVDSQVTMMFWYRQQPGQSLTLIATANQGSEATYESGFVIDKFPISRPNLTFSTLTVSNMSPEDSSIYLCSGGQGLNEKLFFGSGTQLSVL.

The gene calls are TRBV20-1 and TRBJ1-4; a weak D match, TRBD1 (6 bases). Germline CDR1 DFQATT, CDR2 SNEGSKA (reference sequence). The CDR3 extends over 11 amino acids. Between the trimmed V and J ends, which lost 6 bases and 13 bases, there was a span of 15 bases. The chain's CDR3 is CSALYRELLFF. The DNA for the CDR3 is TGCAGTGCACTTTACAGGGAGTTACTGTTTTTT.

This clone was counted only a few times. The chain links TRBV28 to TRBJ2-1; no clear D gene. Germline V gene sequence: CDR1 MDHEN, CDR2 SYDVKM. V was trimmed by 2 bases and J by 4 bases, leaving 12 bases between them. CDR3 length: 15 amino acids. CDR3 residues: CASSLSSVAYNEQFF. The DNA of the CDR3 is TGTGCCAGCAGTTTAAGCAGCGTGGCATACAATGAGCAGTTCTTC.

The chain is built from TRBV6-1 and TRBJ1-2; D might be TRBD1 (6 bases). Germline V gene data show CDR1 as MNHNS and CDR2 as SASEGT. V was shortened by 2 bases and J by 7 bases, with 14 bases between the two germline ends. This CDR3 region has 14 residues. The CDR3 DNA is TGTGCCAGCAGTGAACCGGGACAAGCTAGTGGCTACACCTTC. The encoded protein is CASSEPGQASGYTF.

This clone has more than one count but fewer than ten. This sequence joins TRBV11-2 and TRBJ2-2; D unclear. CDR1 is SGHAT and CDR2 is FQNNGV in the germline V gene. V lost 5 bases to trimming and J lost 0 bases, with 16 bases between them. The CDR3 is made up of 17 amino acids. The DNA of the CDR3 is TGTGCCAGCAGCCCGTTCGTCCGAGTAGCGAACACCGGGGAGCTGTTTTTT. This codes for CASSPFVRVANTGELFF.

The chain combines TRBV7-9 with TRBJ2-1, with a possible D match to TRBD2 (5 bases). This CDR3 is built from 12 residues. Germline CDR1 reads SEHNR; CDR2 reads FQNEAQ (reference sequence). V lost 6 bases and J 8 bases, leaving 11 bases between the germline ends. The CDR3 DNA follows: TGTGCCAGCAGTCCCGACGGGGATGAGCAGTTCTTC. Translated, it gives CASSPDGDEQFF.

The rearrangement joins TRBV23-1 to TRBJ2-5; TRBD1 matches at 7 bases. TRBV23-1 is sorted into the ORF group, with uncertain function. V was clipped by 4 bases and J by 3 bases; unmatched bases: 5. CDR3 length: 14 residues. The CDR3 region is CASSLRDRKETQYF. The CDR3 nucleotides read TGCGCCAGCAGTCTCCGGGACAGAAAAGAGACCCAGTACTTC.

This chain links TRBV5-1 with TRBJ2-7, with TRBD1 identical over 9 bases. V gave up 1 base and J gave up 3 bases; unmatched junction bases: 2. The CDR3 covers 14 residues. Per the germline V gene, CDR1 is SGHRS and CDR2 is YFSETQ. The CDR3 region has the DNA TGCGCCAGCAGCTTGTGGACAGGGGTCTACGAGCAGTACTTC. Encoded protein: CASSLWTGVYEQYF. Variable domain in full (rest from reference TRBV5-1 and TRBJ2-7): KAGVTQTPRYLIKTRGQQVTLSCSPISGHRSVSWYQQTPGQGLQFLFEYFSETQRNKGNFPGRFSGRQFSNSRSEMNVSTLELGDSALYLCASSLWTGVYEQYFGPGTRLTVT.

Notes on this clone: Other DNA sequences in this specimen translate into the identical CDR3. This sequence joins TRBV7-2 and TRBJ1-5; D gene ambiguous. Trimming removed 2 bases at V and 4 bases at J, with 6 bases between. Looked up from germline, CDR1 is SGHTA and CDR2 is FQGNSA. CDR3 size: 13 residues. Written as DNA, the CDR3 is TGTGCCAGCAGCTTAACGGGGAATCAGCCCCAGCATTTT. Its translation: CASSLTGNQPQHF.

V gene TRBV27 combines with J gene TRBJ1-4; a possible D gene is TRBD1 (6 bases). V was shortened by 6 bases and J by 1 base, with 9 bases between the two germline ends. Germline CDR1 reads MNHEY; CDR2 reads SMNVEV (reference sequence). CDR3 size: 14 residues. CDR3 residues: CASSRRGTNEKLFF. The CDR3 region has the DNA TGTGCCAGCAGCCGCAGGGGAACTAATGAAAAACTGTTTTTT.

The genes are TRBV7-9 and TRBJ2-7; TRBD2 agrees at 7 bases. The CDR3 has 14 amino acids. V dropped 4 bases and J dropped 6; count of bases not matched to a gene: 9. Per germline, CDR1 SEHNR and CDR2 FQNEAQ (reference sequence). CDR3 DNA: TGTGCCAGCAGCTCGGGACTACCCCCGGTCGAGCAGTACTTC. Translating gives CASSSGLPPVEQYF.

The chain joins TRBV5-1 to TRBJ2-1; tentative D call: TRBD1 (5 bases). Looked up from germline, CDR1 is SGHRS and CDR2 is YFSETQ. The CDR3 loop spans 16 amino acids. The germline V and J ends were trimmed by 4 bases and 1 base, with 15 bases remaining between them. The CDR3 DNA sequence: TGCGCCAGCAGCGGGATGTTAGGGGCGTCCTACAATGAGCAGTTCTTC. Translated, it gives CASSGMLGASYNEQFF.

The chain links TRBV29-1 to TRBJ1-1; the D gene is possibly TRBD1 (5 bases). V lost 7 bases and J 0 bases, leaving 12 bases between the germline ends. The germline V gene has CDR1 SQVTM and CDR2 ANQGSEA. The CDR3 spans 13 residues. DNA of the CDR3: TGCAGCGCCGTGACAGCAATGAACACTGAAGCTTTCTTT. This sequence encodes CSAVTAMNTEAFF.

The chain couples TRBV9 to TRBJ2-5; 14 bases fit TRBD2. The CDR3 contains 15 residues. CDR1 SGDLS and CDR2 YYNGEE come from the germline V gene. Trimming took 3 bases from V and 2 from J; bases not matched to a gene: 0. CDR3 in DNA: TGTGCCAGCAGCGGGACTAGCGGGAGGCAAGAGACCCAGTACTTC. Translation gives CASSGTSGRQETQYF.

This clone turned up a few times. J is TRBJ2-2 and V is TRBV5-1, with D possibly TRBD2 on 5 matching bases. The CDR3 extends over 15 amino acids. Germline-derived CDR1 and CDR2 are SGHRS and YFSETQ. Trimming removed 7 bases from V and 5 bases from J, with 18 bases in between. DNA of the CDR3: TGCGCCAGCCGGTCCGGAAAAGGCGGGACCGGGGAGCTGTTTTTT. Amino acids: CASRSGKGGTGELFF.

This clone has a handful of counts. V usage is TRBV6-6 and J usage is TRBJ2-7; the D gene is possibly TRBD2 (5 bases). The V gene lost 6 bases and the J gene lost 2 bases, with 14 bases spanning the gap. This CDR3 comprises 14 residues. CDR1 is MNHNY and CDR2 is SVGAGI in the germline V gene (reference sequence). CDR3: CASRSTGVTYEQYF. The CDR3 DNA reads as TGTGCCAGCAGGTCGACCGGGGTAACCTACGAGCAGTACTTC.

There are a few counts of this clone. The rearrangement joins TRBV15 to TRBJ1-3; D is uncertain. The CDR3 is 16 amino acids. Germline V gene lookup returns CDR1 LNHNV and CDR2 YYDKDF (reference sequence). V was clipped by 0 bases and J by 4 bases, with 13 bases between them. DNA for the CDR3: TGTGCCACCAGCAGAGATCGTGGGAGCCTGGGAAACACCATATATTTT. Translation: CATSRDRGSLGNTIYF.

This clone was found a few times. The chain employs TRBV20-1 and TRBJ2-7; D call uncertain. The ends were cut back, 5 bases at V and 4 bases at J, with 9 bases in the middle. CDR3 length: 11 amino acids. Per the germline V gene, CDR1 is DFQATT and CDR2 is SNEGSKA (reference sequence). CDR3 DNA: TGCAGTGCTCCCAAAACTTACGAGCAGTACTTC. Encoded protein: CSAPKTYEQYF.

V usage is TRBV30 and J usage is TRBJ2-7, with 8 bases lining up with TRBD1. J gave up 2 bases and V 0 bases, and 0 bases lay outside the gene matches. The germline V gene encodes CDR1 GTSNPN and CDR2 SVGIG (reference sequence). CDR3 size: 13 residues. In nucleotides, the CDR3 is TGTGCCTGGAGTGTACAGGGGGCCTACGAGCAGTACTTC. Its protein product is CAWSVQGAYEQYF.

This clone was recorded a few times. This chain uses TRBV29-1 with TRBJ1-2, with unresolved D. V lost 3 bases to trimming and J lost 7 bases, with 9 bases between them. This CDR3 contains 11 residues. In germline, CDR1 is SQVTM, CDR2 ANQGSEA. DNA of the CDR3: TGCAGCGTTGAGGGAGAGGCTGGCTACACCTTC. This sequence encodes CSVEGEAGYTF.